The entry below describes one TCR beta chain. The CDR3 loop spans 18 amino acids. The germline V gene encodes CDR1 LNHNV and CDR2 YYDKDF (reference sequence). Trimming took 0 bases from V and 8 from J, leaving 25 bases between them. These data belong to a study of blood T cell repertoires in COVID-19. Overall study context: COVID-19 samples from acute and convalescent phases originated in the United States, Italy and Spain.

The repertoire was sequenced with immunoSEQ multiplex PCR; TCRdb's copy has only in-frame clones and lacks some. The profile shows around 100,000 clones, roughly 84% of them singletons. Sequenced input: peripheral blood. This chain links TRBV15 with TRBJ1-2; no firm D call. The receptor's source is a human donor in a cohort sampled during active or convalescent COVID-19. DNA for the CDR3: TGTGCCACCAGCAGAGATCTGGGAGGGTGGGAGAGGGTGGAAGGCTACACCTTC. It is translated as CATSRDLGGWERVEGYTF.